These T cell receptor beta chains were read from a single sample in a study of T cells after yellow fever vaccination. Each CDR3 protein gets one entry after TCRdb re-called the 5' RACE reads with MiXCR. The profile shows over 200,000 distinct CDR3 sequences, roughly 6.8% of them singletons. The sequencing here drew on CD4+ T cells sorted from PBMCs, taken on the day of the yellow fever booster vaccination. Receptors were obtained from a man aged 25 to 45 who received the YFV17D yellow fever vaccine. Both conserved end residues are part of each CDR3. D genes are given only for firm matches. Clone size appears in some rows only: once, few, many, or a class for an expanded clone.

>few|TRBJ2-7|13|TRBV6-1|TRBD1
CASRTTGLHEQYF
TGTGCCAGCAGAACGACAGGGCTCCACGAGCAGTACTTC
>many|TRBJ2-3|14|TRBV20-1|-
CSARRLAIGDTQYF
TGCAGTGCTAGGAGGCTAGCGATTGGAGATACGCAGTATTTT
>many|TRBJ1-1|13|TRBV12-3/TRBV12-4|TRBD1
CATATGEGTEAFF
TGTGCCACCGCGACAGGGGAAGGCACTGAAGCTTTCTTT
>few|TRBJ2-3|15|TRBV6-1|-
CASSPTFSGTDTQYF
TGTGCCAGCAGCCCGACGTTTTCGGGCACAGATACGCAGTATTTT
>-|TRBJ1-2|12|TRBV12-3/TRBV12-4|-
CASSMIVGGYTF
TGTGCCAGCAGTATGATTGTGGGGGGCTACACCTTC
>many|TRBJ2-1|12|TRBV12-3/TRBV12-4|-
CASRGINNEQFF
TGTGCCAGCAGGGGGATTAACAATGAGCAGTTCTTC
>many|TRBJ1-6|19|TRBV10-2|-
CASSDYSFGEESTYSPLHF
TGCGCCAGCAGTGACTACTCGTTTGGCGAAGAAAGTACCTATTCACCCCTCCACTTT
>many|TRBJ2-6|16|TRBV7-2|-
CASSLPPGAGANVLTF
TGTGCCAGCAGCCTACCCCCAGGAGCTGGGGCCAACGTCCTGACTTTC
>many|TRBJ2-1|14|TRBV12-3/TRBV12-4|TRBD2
CASSPLAGYNEQFF
TGTGCCAGCAGCCCGTTAGCGGGGTACAATGAGCAGTTCTTC
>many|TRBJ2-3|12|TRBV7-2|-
CASSLSSDTQYF
TGTGCCAGCAGCTTGAGTTCAGATACGCAGTATTTT
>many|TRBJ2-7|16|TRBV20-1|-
CSALLPPDLASYEQYF
TGCAGTGCTCTACTCCCCCCAGACCTAGCCTCCTACGAGCAGTACTTC
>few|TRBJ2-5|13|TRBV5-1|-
CASSLELQETQYF
TGCGCCAGCAGCTTGGAACTCCAAGAGACCCAGTACTTC
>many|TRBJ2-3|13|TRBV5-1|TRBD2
CASRGLAADTQYF
TGCGCCAGCAGAGGACTAGCGGCAGATACGCAGTATTTT
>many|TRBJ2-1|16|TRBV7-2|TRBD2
CASSPSLGGGPNEQFF
TGTGCCAGCAGCCCCTCCCTTGGGGGAGGGCCGAATGAGCAGTTCTTC
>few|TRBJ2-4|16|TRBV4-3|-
CASSQDVGRAKNIQYF
TGCGCCAGCAGCCAAGATGTGGGGCGAGCCAAAAACATTCAGTACTTC
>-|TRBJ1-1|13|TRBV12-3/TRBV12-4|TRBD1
CASRTGEGTEAFF
TGTGCCAGCAGGACAGGGGAGGGCACTGAAGCTTTCTTT
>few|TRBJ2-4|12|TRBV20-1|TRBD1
CSARSQGDIQYF
TGCAGTGCTAGATCCCAGGGGGACATTCAGTACTTC
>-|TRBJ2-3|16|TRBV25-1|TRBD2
CASSQLAGASTDTQYF
TGTGCCAGCAGTCAATTAGCGGGAGCGAGCACAGATACGCAGTATTTT
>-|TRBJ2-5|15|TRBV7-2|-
CASSPQYREGETQYF
TGTGCCAGCAGCCCACAGTACAGGGAAGGGGAGACCCAGTACTTC
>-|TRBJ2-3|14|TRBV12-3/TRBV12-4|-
CASSPPGRPDTQYF
TGTGCCAGCAGTCCCCCGGGCCGACCAGATACGCAGTATTTT
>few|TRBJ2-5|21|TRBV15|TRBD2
CATSRDPQTSGRIRGRETQYF
TGTGCCACCAGCAGAGATCCACAGACTAGCGGGAGAATAAGGGGGCGGGAGACCCAGTACTTC
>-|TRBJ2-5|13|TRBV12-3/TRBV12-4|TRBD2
CASSLGGKQTQYF
TGTGCCAGCAGTTTGGGAGGGAAACAGACCCAGTACTTC
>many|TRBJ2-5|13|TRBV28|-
CASGEGFGETQYF
TGTGCCAGCGGAGAGGGGTTCGGGGAGACCCAGTACTTC
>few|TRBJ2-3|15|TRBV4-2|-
CASSPYRGGTDTQYF
TGTGCCAGCAGCCCCTACCGCGGCGGCACAGATACGCAGTATTTT
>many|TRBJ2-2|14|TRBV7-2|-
CASSLGAGTGELFF
TGTGCCAGCAGCTTAGGGGCCGGCACCGGGGAGCTGTTTTTT
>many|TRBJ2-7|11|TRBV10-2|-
CASSGSYEQYF
TGCGCCAGCAGTGGATCCTACGAGCAGTACTTC
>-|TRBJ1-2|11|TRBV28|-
CASSTTYGYTF
TGTGCCAGCAGTACCACCTATGGCTACACCTTC
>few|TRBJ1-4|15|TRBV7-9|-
CASSPGTTSNEKLFF
TGTGCCAGCAGCCCAGGGACGACATCTAATGAAAAACTGTTTTTT
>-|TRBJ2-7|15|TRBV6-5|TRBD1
CASRYRDRGSYEQYF
TGTGCCAGCAGGTACCGGGACAGGGGCTCCTACGAGCAGTACTTC
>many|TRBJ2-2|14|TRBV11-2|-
CASSPYKNTGELFF
TGTGCCAGCAGCCCTTATAAGAACACCGGGGAGCTGTTTTTT
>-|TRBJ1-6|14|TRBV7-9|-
CASRLDSTNSPLHF
TGTGCCAGCAGATTAGACAGTACCAATTCACCCCTCCACTTT
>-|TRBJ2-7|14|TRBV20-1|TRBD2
CSARVTGGNYEQYF
TGCAGTGCTAGAGTGACGGGAGGGAACTACGAGCAGTACTTC
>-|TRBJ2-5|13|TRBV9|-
CASSSQGSETQYF
TGTGCCAGCAGCTCCCAGGGATCAGAGACCCAGTACTTC
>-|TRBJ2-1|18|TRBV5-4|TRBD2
CASSTRQGPGRKGNEQFF
TGTGCCAGCAGTACCCGGCAAGGTCCCGGGAGGAAGGGCAATGAGCAGTTCTTC
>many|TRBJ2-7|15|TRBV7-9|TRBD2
CASRQIGTRPYEQYF
TGTGCCAGCAGACAAATAGGGACTAGACCTTACGAGCAGTACTTC
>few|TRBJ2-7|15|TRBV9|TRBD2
CASTRGGGWSYEQYF
TGTGCCAGCACCCGCGGGGGGGGCTGGTCCTACGAGCAGTACTTC
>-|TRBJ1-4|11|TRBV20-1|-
CSSNRGEKLFF
TGCAGTTCCAATAGGGGAGAAAAACTGTTTTTT
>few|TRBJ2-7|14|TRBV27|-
CASSDRPGLYEQYF
TGTGCCAGCAGCGATCGACCCGGACTCTACGAGCAGTACTTC
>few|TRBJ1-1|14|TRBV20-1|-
CSAFPGDRNTEAFF
TGCAGTGCCTTCCCAGGGGACCGGAACACTGAAGCTTTCTTT
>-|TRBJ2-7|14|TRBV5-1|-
CASSPAATSGEQYF
TGCGCCAGCAGCCCTGCTGCTACCTCGGGCGAGCAGTACTTC
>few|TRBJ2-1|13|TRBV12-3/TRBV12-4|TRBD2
CASWTSGSNEQFF
TGTGCCAGCTGGACTAGCGGGTCCAATGAGCAGTTCTTC
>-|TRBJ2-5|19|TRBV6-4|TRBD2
CASRRTSGGEGPPQETQYF
TGTGCCAGCAGAAGGACTAGCGGGGGCGAGGGGCCTCCCCAAGAGACCCAGTACTTC
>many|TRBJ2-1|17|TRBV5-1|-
CASSLANVRVWDNEQFF
TGCGCCAGCAGCTTGGCCAACGTAAGGGTATGGGACAATGAGCAGTTCTTC
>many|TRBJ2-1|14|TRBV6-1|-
CATNRRALANEQFF
TGTGCCACCAACCGCCGGGCCCTGGCCAATGAGCAGTTCTTC
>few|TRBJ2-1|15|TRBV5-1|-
CASSVDPSSYNEQFF
TGCGCCAGCAGCGTCGACCCGAGCTCCTACAATGAGCAGTTCTTC
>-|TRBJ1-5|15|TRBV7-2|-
CASSLLAGTDQPQHF
TGTGCCAGCAGCTTACTGGCCGGCACAGATCAGCCCCAGCATTTT
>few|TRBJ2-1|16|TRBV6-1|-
CASTAGRKPTYNEQFF
TGTGCCAGCACCGCCGGTAGGAAGCCCACCTACAATGAGCAGTTCTTC
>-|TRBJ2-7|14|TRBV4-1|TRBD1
CASSQQGAFDEQYF
TGCGCCAGCAGCCAACAGGGGGCCTTTGACGAGCAGTACTTC
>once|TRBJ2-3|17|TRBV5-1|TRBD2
CASSTGTSGRATDTQYF
TGCGCCAGCAGCACCGGGACTAGCGGGAGGGCGACAGATACGCAGTATTTT
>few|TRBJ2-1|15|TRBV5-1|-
CASSLGSHLYNEQFF
TGCGCCAGCAGCTTGGGTAGCCACCTCTACAATGAGCAGTTCTTC
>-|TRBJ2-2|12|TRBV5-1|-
CASSYTPGELFF
TGCGCCAGCAGCTATACGCCCGGGGAGCTGTTTTTT